This section outlines one T cell receptor beta chain sequence together with its context. The count of this clone is one. What antigen it recognizes has not been identified. No much larger clone exists at a distance of one base, and base qualities are not known. These data originate in a study of OX40 agonist ivuxolimab in advanced cancers. Context from the whole study: Ivuxolimab, which targeted the costimulatory receptor OX40 (CD134), was an agonistic, fully human IgG2 monoclonal antibody. Intravenous ivuxolimab was administered to patients every 2 weeks at six dose levels: 0.01, 0.1, 0.3, 1.5, 3 and 10 mg/kg. Of the approximately 53 patients in dose escalation, about 20 had hepatocellular carcinoma, roughly 15 had melanoma, 9 had renal cell carcinoma and 9 had head and neck cancer. In the dose-escalation cohort, 75% to 85% of patients were male, and the mean age was 60 years with a range of roughly 23 to 79. Patients were allowed to have had prior anti-PD-1, anti-PD-L1 or anti-CTLA-4 therapy, and around two fifths of the dose-escalation patients had been treated with checkpoint inhibitors. Partial responses were achieved by three dose-escalation patients, of whom one had hepatocellular carcinoma and two had cutaneous melanoma. Peripheral TCRbeta sequencing was intended to test whether TCR sequence diversity was altered and clonal T-cell expansion was caused by ivuxolimab. The paper covers the monotherapy dose-escalation part of the phase I ivuxolimab trial, which included N ≈ 57 patients.

General study outcomes and caveats: Clonal expansion of both CD4+ and CD8+ blood T cells was observed from baseline to week 6 at doses 0.1 to 3.0 mg/kg. In the 0.1-3.0 mg/kg groups, partial responders had among the lowest normalized peripheral clonal expansion, particularly in CD8+ T cells. After ivuxolimab, more expanded clones were found on average in CD8+ T cells than in CD4+ T cells. Low levels of normalized T-cell clonal expansion were also seen in some patients who did not respond. Which antigens the clonally expanded peripheral T cells were specific for was not determined.

From the germline V gene, CDR1 is LGHNA and CDR2 is YSLEER. V has 1 base trimmed and J has 3 bases trimmed; junction bases matching no gene number 9. Reading from cysteine to phenylalanine, the CDR3 counts 16 amino acids. Only the CDR3 portion is preserved as DNA: 48 bases, with reading frame beginning at the first base. The trial excluded patients who had a history of autoimmune disease or who were on systemic immunosuppression. Peripheral blood for TCR sequencing was drawn from every dose cohort at baseline, at cycle 4 day 1 and at cycle 7 day 1. Samples were obtained from an open-label, multicenter, first-in-human phase I dose-escalation trial of ivuxolimab. Adults with locally advanced or metastatic head and neck squamous cell, hepatocellular, melanoma or renal cell carcinoma were enrolled in the trial. Before TCR sequencing, CD4+ T cells and CD8+ T cells were sorted from peripheral blood as separate populations.

Genomic DNA was extracted from sorted cells for sequencing of the TCRbeta CDR3 region. The immunoSEQ Assay was used to sequence the TCRbeta CDR3 regions. This immuneACCESS table, as held by TCRdb, lists in-frame sequences with V and J called but not all clones. Of the missing ones, under half trace to an unresolved V gene in checked studies; the others have no known cause. The sample contains 100,000 to 150,000 clones, less than 95% of them found a single time. The leading ten clones occupy 0.81% of the sample. This TCR derives from an adult with an advanced solid tumor such as melanoma, head and neck, liver or kidney cancer. The sequence is built from TRBV4-3 and TRBJ2-7; a stretch of 7 junction bases matches TRBD2. Sequenced here: CD4+ or CD8+ T cells sorted from blood, sampled in a trial of the OX40 agonist ivuxolimab. The base sequence is TGCGCCAGCAGCCAAGCCATGGCTAGCGGAGGCTACGAGCAGTACTTC. Its protein reads: CASSQAMASGGYEQYF.